These 29 T cell receptor beta chains were sequenced from one sample in a study of response to subunit inactivated influenza vaccine. TCRdb reanalysed the RT-PCR reads using MiXCR and keeps one entry per CDR3 protein. Of about half a million distinct CDR3 sequences listed, 7.6% are singletons. This material consisted of PBMCs from blood, taken roughly 24 months after vaccination. The receptors derive from a man aged 50-75 years who received an inactivated influenza vaccine.

This clonotype has a count of ten or more. The chain has TRBV5-1 and TRBJ1-2, with D perhaps matching TRBD1 (5 bases). V was trimmed by 0 bases and J by 4 bases, leaving 22 bases between them. Germline CDR1 reads SGHRS; CDR2 reads YFSETQ. The CDR3 length is 18 residues. The CDR3 loop is CASSLEGGERAPSYGYTF. As DNA, the CDR3 is TGCGCCAGCAGCTTGGAAGGAGGGGAACGAGCCCCGAGCTATGGCTACACCTTC.

The J gene is TRBJ2-1, the V gene TRBV19; a weak D match, TRBD1 (6 bases). CDR1 is LNHDA, CDR2 SQIVND, per germline (reference sequence). Trimming cost V 7 bases and J 8 bases, with 27 bases left between them. This CDR3 contains 17 residues. CDR3 sequence: CASTHPHKGDWSYEQFF. CDR3 sequence (DNA): TGTGCCAGTACCCACCCCCACAAGGGGGATTGGTCTTATGAGCAGTTCTTC. Filled out from reference TRBV19 and TRBJ2-1, the complete variable domain reads DGGITQSPKYLFRKEGQNVTLSCEQNLNHDAMYWYRQDPGQGLRLIYYSQIVNDFQKGDIAEGYSVSREKKESFPLTVTSAQKNPTAFYLCASTHPHKGDWSYEQFFGPGTRLTVL.

This clonotype was seen more than once but under ten times. The rearrangement links TRBV12-3 or TRBV12-4 to TRBJ1-1; D remains unclear. The CDR3 is made up of 14 amino acids. Trimming removed 5 bases from V and 5 bases from J, with 15 bases in between. CDR3 bases: TGTGCCAGCAGTACCACCGGAAGGTGGACTGAAGCTTTCTTT. Translation gives CASSTTGRWTEAFF.

This clonotype was seen many times. The CDR3 loop is CASSYGVAREDTIYF. The CDR3 DNA sequence: TGTGCCAGCAGTTACGGTGTTGCGAGGGAGGACACCATATATTTT. The chain couples TRBV6-5 to TRBJ1-3; D remains ambiguous. Trimming left V 2 bases short and J 8 bases short, with 16 bases between. The CDR3 has 15 residues. CDR1 and CDR2 from the germline V gene are MNHEY and SVGAGI.

This clonotype was observed at least ten times. The chain links TRBV6-1 to TRBJ2-1; 8 bases match TRBD1. Germline CDR1 is MNHNS and CDR2 is SASEGT. J lost 1 base, V lost 6 bases, and 8 bases had no gene match. The CDR3 has 16 amino acids. The CDR3 here is CASSDYRGNSYNEQFF. The CDR3 region has the DNA TGTGCCAGCAGCGACTACAGGGGGAATTCCTACAATGAGCAGTTCTTC.

This clonotype was observed at least ten times. This chain joins TRBV12-3 or TRBV12-4 and TRBJ1-1; D is perhaps TRBD1 (6 bases). This CDR3 is built from 14 residues. The V gene lost 5 bases and the J gene lost 2 bases, with 12 bases spanning the gap. CDR3 sequence: CASSRRTVNTEAFF. DNA for the CDR3: TGTGCCAGCAGTCGCCGGACAGTTAACACTGAAGCTTTCTTT.

This clonotype occurred many times. The genes are TRBV20-1 and TRBJ2-3; weak D call: TRBD2 (7 bases). Germline loops: CDR1 DFQATT, CDR2 SNEGSKA (reference sequence). The CDR3 has 14 residues. V lost 6 bases to trimming and J lost 0 bases, with 13 bases between them. The CDR3 DNA reads TGCAGTGCCTCTAGGGGGGGCAGCACAGATACGCAGTATTTT. The encoded protein is CSASRGGSTDTQYF.

This clonotype turned up a few times. This chain links TRBV20-1 with TRBJ2-7, with 10 bases aligning to TRBD2. V trimming: 0 bases; J trimming: 7 bases; junction bases outside the gene matches: 12. This CDR3 region has 16 residues. Germline V lookup: CDR1 DFQATT, CDR2 SNEGSKA (reference sequence). Here the CDR3 DNA reads TGCAGTGCTAGAGATGTCGTCCTAGCGGGAGTTCAAGAGCAGTACTTC. Residues: CSARDVVLAGVQEQYF.

The chain joins TRBV5-1 to TRBJ1-6; D is ambiguous. The CDR3 length is 15 residues. CDR1 SGHRS and CDR2 YFSETQ come from the germline V gene. V dropped 6 bases and J dropped 7 bases, with 17 bases sitting between them. In DNA form, the CDR3 reads TGCGCCAGCACCCAGGATGCGGCTAGGAATTCACCCCTCCACTTT. It specifies CASTQDAARNSPLHF.

The chain is built from TRBV12-3 or TRBV12-4 and TRBJ1-3; no reliable D call. V was cut by 7 bases and J by 1 base, with 8 bases left in between. This CDR3 contains 13 residues. In DNA form, the CDR3 reads TGTGCCAGCACCCGAGGGTCTGGAAACACCATATATTTT. Its translation: CASTRGSGNTIYF.

The gene calls are TRBV2 and TRBJ2-3; D call uncertain. CDR3 size: 14 residues. Trimming took 7 bases from V and 3 from J, leaving 14 bases between them. The germline V gene has CDR1 SNHLY and CDR2 FYNNEI. The CDR3 protein is CASIWVGSTDTQYF. In nucleotides, the CDR3 is TGTGCCAGCATTTGGGTAGGGTCTACAGATACGCAGTATTTT.

Many counts were recorded for this clonotype. The rearrangement joins TRBV10-3 to TRBJ1-3, with D possibly being TRBD1 (5 bases). Germline values: CDR1 ENHRY, CDR2 SYGVKD. Trimming removed 5 bases at V and 4 bases at J, with 12 bases between. This CDR3 region has 14 residues. The CDR3 nucleotides are TGTGCCATCAGTAAGACAGTTTTAGGAAACACCATATATTTT. It codes for CAISKTVLGNTIYF.

This CDR3 reads CAWFSPSSYNEQFF. CDR3 DNA: TGTGCCTGGTTTAGCCCCAGCTCCTACAATGAGCAGTTCTTC. The chain is built from TRBV30 and TRBJ2-1; D is unclear. The germline V gene encodes CDR1 GTSNPN and CDR2 SVGIG (reference sequence). Between the trimmed V and J ends, which lost 5 bases and 0 bases, there was a span of 11 bases. This CDR3 region has 14 residues.

The genes are TRBV3-1 and TRBJ2-7; a weak D match, TRBD1 (6 bases). Trimming left V 6 bases short and J 0 bases short, with 12 bases between. The CDR3 length is 14 residues. CDR1 and CDR2 (germline): LGHDT, YNNKEL (reference sequence). The CDR3 sequence is CASRRGTSSYEQYF. The DNA for the CDR3 is TGTGCCAGCAGAAGGGGGACGAGCTCCTACGAGCAGTACTTC.

A few counts support this clonotype. V is TRBV4-2 and J is TRBJ2-2, with 8 positions matching TRBD2. The trim removed 4 bases at V and 5 bases at J, leaving 6 bases unmatched. This CDR3 comprises 15 residues. Germline values: CDR1 LGHNA, CDR2 YNFKEQ. The CDR3 loop is CASSLAGGRTGELFF. Written as DNA, the CDR3 is TGTGCCAGCAGCCTTGCGGGGGGTAGGACCGGGGAGCTGTTTTTT.

This clonotype was recorded many times. The chain has TRBV12-3 or TRBV12-4 and TRBJ1-5, with TRBD1 as a possible D gene (5 bases). The CDR3 extends over 14 amino acids. The ends were cut back, 2 bases at V and 1 base at J, with 6 bases in the middle. The CDR3 bases are TGTGCCAGCAGTTTATGGGGGAGCAATCAGCCCCAGCATTTT. Protein product: CASSLWGSNQPQHF.

The V call is TRBV5-1, the J call TRBJ1-1; a weak D match, TRBD1 (6 bases). The V gene lost 7 bases and the J gene lost 2 bases, with 9 bases spanning the gap. In germline, CDR1 is SGHRS, CDR2 YFSETQ. The length of the CDR3 is 12 residues. The CDR3: CASGGTNTEAFF. CDR3 nucleotide sequence: TGCGCCAGCGGCGGGACAAACACTGAAGCTTTCTTT.

In its sample, this clonotype was seen a few times. V usage is TRBV12-3 or TRBV12-4 and J usage is TRBJ1-2; 8 bases are a match to TRBD1. V lost 1 base to trimming and J lost 4 bases; unmatched junction nucleotides: 8. The CDR3 extends over 16 amino acids. The CDR3 nucleotides read TGTGCCAGCAGTTTAGTGACAGGGGCCGTCGGCTATGGCTACACCTTC. Its translation: CASSLVTGAVGYGYTF.

The chain joins TRBV7-3 to TRBJ1-6; tentatively, D is TRBD1 (5 bases). Germline V gene sequence: CDR1 SGHTA, CDR2 FQGTGA. The V end was cut by 5 bases, the J end by 7 bases, with 12 bases between. The length of the CDR3 is 14 residues. The CDR3, as DNA: TGTGCCAGCAGCCCCGGGACGGAGAATTCACCCCTCCACTTT. Translation gives CASSPGTENSPLHF.

This clonotype has at least ten counts. This chain joins TRBV4-3 and TRBJ2-3, with D unresolved. V lost 0 bases and J 10 bases, leaving 11 bases between the germline ends. This CDR3 contains 13 residues. Germline lookup yields CDR1 LGHNA and CDR2 YSLEER. Here the CDR3 DNA reads TGCGCCAGCAGCCAAGATTTCAGCGAATCGCAGTATTTT. This encodes CASSQDFSESQYF.

This clonotype was found many times. The chain links TRBV29-1 to TRBJ2-2; unclear D gene. The germline CDR1 and CDR2 sequences are SQVTM and ANQGSEA. The CDR3 length is 12 residues. V shed 8 bases and J shed 1 base, with 8 bases lying between them. CDR3 in amino acids: CSLYLNTGELFF. In DNA form, the CDR3 reads TGCAGCTTATACTTGAACACCGGGGAGCTGTTTTTT.

J is TRBJ2-7 and V is TRBV6-1; TRBD1 aligns across 8 bases. The CDR3 has 13 residues. V lost 0 bases to trimming and J lost 6 bases; unmatched junction nucleotides: 1. Looked up from germline, CDR1 is MNHNS and CDR2 is SASEGT. CDR3 residues: CASSEAGTGEQYF. The CDR3 bases are TGTGCCAGCAGTGAAGCTGGGACAGGCGAGCAGTACTTC.

The chain uses TRBV6-5 and TRBJ1-1; D may be TRBD1 (6 bases). V shed 0 bases and J shed 4 bases, with 15 bases lying between them. The CDR3 runs 16 residues. The germline V gene encodes CDR1 MNHEY and CDR2 SVGAGI. This CDR3 reads CASSYSSGGLGTEAFF. The CDR3, as DNA: TGTGCCAGCAGTTACTCGAGCGGGGGCCTGGGCACTGAAGCTTTCTTT.

This clonotype was counted a few times. V usage is TRBV6-5 and J usage is TRBJ2-1, with 8 bases fitting TRBD1. The CDR3 has 16 amino acids. Germline lookup yields CDR1 MNHEY and CDR2 SVGAGI. Losses at the gene ends were 6 bases for V and 4 bases for J; bases not matched to a gene: 11. CDR3 in amino acids: CASRLTGQGLYNEQFF. The CDR3, as DNA: TGTGCCAGCAGATTAACCGGACAGGGCCTATACAATGAGCAGTTCTTC.

The genes are TRBV28 and TRBJ1-1; 8 bases map to TRBD1. CDR3 size: 14 residues. Germline V gene lookup returns CDR1 MDHEN and CDR2 SYDVKM. The V segment lost 6 bases and the J segment 6 bases; nucleotides outside the gene matches: 9. The CDR3: CASRFDRGPAEAFF. The CDR3 DNA reads as TGTGCCAGCAGGTTTGACAGGGGACCGGCTGAAGCTTTCTTT.

This clonotype occurred a few times. The chain recombines TRBV9 with TRBJ2-5; TRBD1 matches 8 bases. The CDR3 has 17 residues. J gave up 5 bases and V 0 bases, and 12 bases lay outside the gene matches. Germline-derived CDR1 and CDR2 are SGDLS and YYNGEE. The CDR3 bases are TGTGCCAGCAGCGTAGCCCTTTCGACAGGGGCTCAGGAGACCCAGTACTTC. This codes for CASSVALSTGAQETQYF.

This clonotype was counted only a few times. This chain joins TRBV12-3 or TRBV12-4 and TRBJ1-6, with 7 bases that match TRBD1. This CDR3 comprises 14 residues. J gave up 8 bases and V 3 bases, and 4 bases lay outside the gene matches. In DNA form, the CDR3 reads TGTGCCAGCAGTTTGACAGGGCAGCATTCACCCCTCCACTTT. It encodes CASSLTGQHSPLHF.

This clonotype showed up many times. The chain joins TRBV7-9 to TRBJ2-3; 12 bases map to TRBD2. This CDR3 contains 15 residues. Unmatched junction bases numbered 5, after V lost 5 bases and J lost 5 bases. Looked up from germline, CDR1 is SEHNR and CDR2 is FQNEAQ (reference sequence). CDR3 nucleotide sequence: TGTGCCAGCAGCCGACTAGCGGGAGTTGAAGATACGCAGTATTTT. Translation gives CASSRLAGVEDTQYF.

The chain joins TRBV6-2 or TRBV6-3 to TRBJ2-7; 8 bases map to TRBD1. The CDR3 totals 13 residues. Germline V CDR1 and CDR2: MNHEY, SVGEGT. V shed 10 bases, J shed 6 bases, and the junction held 11 bases outside the gene matches. CDR3 nucleotides: TGTGCCACCGGAGCAGGGGGCTGGGGCGAGCAGTACTTC. Translating gives CATGAGGWGEQYF.